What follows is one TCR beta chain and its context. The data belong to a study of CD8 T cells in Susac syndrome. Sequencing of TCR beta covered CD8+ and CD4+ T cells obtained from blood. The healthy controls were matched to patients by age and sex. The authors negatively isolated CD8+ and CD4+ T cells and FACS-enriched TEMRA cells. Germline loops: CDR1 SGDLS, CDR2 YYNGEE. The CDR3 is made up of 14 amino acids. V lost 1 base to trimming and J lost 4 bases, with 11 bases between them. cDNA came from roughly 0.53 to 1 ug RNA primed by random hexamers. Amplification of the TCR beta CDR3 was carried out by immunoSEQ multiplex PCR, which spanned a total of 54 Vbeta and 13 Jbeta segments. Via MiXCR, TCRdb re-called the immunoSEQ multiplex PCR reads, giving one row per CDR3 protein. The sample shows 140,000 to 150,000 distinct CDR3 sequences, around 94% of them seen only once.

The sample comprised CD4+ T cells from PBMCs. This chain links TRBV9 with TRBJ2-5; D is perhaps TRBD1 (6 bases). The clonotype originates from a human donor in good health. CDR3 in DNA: TGTGCCAGCAGCGTACTGGGGGCGGGAGAGACCCAGTACTTC. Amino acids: CASSVLGAGETQYF.